The rows below give T cell receptor beta chains drawn from one sample of a study of T-cell reconstitution after alpha-beta-depleted transplantation in children. TCRdb passed the PCR reads through MiXCR, listing each CDR3 protein once. The sample holds 250,000 to 350,000 distinct CDR3 sequences, approximately 23% seen once. Sequencing was performed on PBMCs, mostly from graft donor cells, taken 180 days after TCRalphabeta/CD19-depleted stem cell transplant. The source is a male patient aged 5 to 17 who had a stem cell transplant for acute lymphoblastic leukemia, so the T cells may come from the graft donor. Each CDR3 is given with its conserved first and last residue. A D gene is named only where the DNA matches it firmly. Rows may omit the clone size; those that give it use once, few, many or a size class.

J: TRBJ2-7; V: TRBV4-1; D: -; size: few; CDR3: CASSQDKARGFYEQYF; DNA: TGCGCCAGCAGCCAAGATAAGGCAAGGGGCTTCTACGAGCAGTACTTC
J: TRBJ2-1; V: TRBV6-5; D: -; size: few; CDR3: CGVGTYNEQFF; DNA: TGTGGGGTGGGGACTTACAATGAGCAGTTCTTC
J: TRBJ2-1; V: TRBV20-1; D: TRBD1; size: -; CDR3: CSATPGGPYNEQFF; DNA: TGCAGTGCTACCCCAGGGGGCCCCTACAATGAGCAGTTCTTC
J: TRBJ2-7; V: TRBV9; D: -; size: -; CDR3: CASSVGDGTSSYEQYF; DNA: TGTGCCAGCAGCGTAGGAGACGGGACAAGCTCCTACGAGCAGTACTTC
J: TRBJ2-2; V: TRBV4-2; D: -; size: -; CDR3: CASSQAGQYNTGELFF; DNA: TGTGCCAGCAGCCAAGCTGGACAGTACAACACCGGGGAGCTGTTTTTT
J: TRBJ2-7; V: TRBV25-1; D: TRBD1; size: -; CDR3: CASSEYAGTGEGYEQYF; DNA: TGTGCCAGCAGTGAATACGCCGGGACAGGGGAGGGCTACGAGCAGTACTTC
J: TRBJ2-1; V: TRBV25-1; D: TRBD1; size: -; CDR3: CASSGQGYPYNEQFF; DNA: TGTGCCAGCAGTGGACAGGGGTACCCTTACAATGAGCAGTTCTTC
J: TRBJ2-1; V: TRBV12-3/TRBV12-4; D: TRBD2; size: few; CDR3: CASRPSGRTWSSYNEQFF; DNA: TGTGCCAGCAGGCCTAGCGGGCGAACGTGGAGCTCCTACAATGAGCAGTTCTTC
J: TRBJ2-1; V: TRBV11-2; D: -; size: few; CDR3: CASRPGLLYNEQFF; DNA: TGTGCCAGCAGGCCGGGACTCTTGTACAATGAGCAGTTCTTC
J: TRBJ2-1; V: TRBV20-1; D: -; size: few; CDR3: CSSRREWNEQFF; DNA: TGCAGTTCGCGCCGGGAATGGAATGAGCAGTTCTTC
J: TRBJ2-1; V: TRBV6-5; D: -; size: few; CDR3: CASSYLGLPWDEQFF; DNA: TGTGCCAGCAGTTACTTGGGATTACCCTGGGATGAGCAGTTCTTC
J: TRBJ2-3; V: TRBV9; D: TRBD2; size: -; CDR3: CASSAGTSGSGTDTQYF; DNA: TGTGCCAGCAGCGCAGGGACTAGCGGGAGCGGTACAGATACGCAGTATTTT
J: TRBJ1-2; V: TRBV27; D: TRBD1; size: -; CDR3: CASSDRGLPYGYTF; DNA: TGTGCCAGCAGTGACAGGGGGCTCCCCTATGGCTACACCTTC